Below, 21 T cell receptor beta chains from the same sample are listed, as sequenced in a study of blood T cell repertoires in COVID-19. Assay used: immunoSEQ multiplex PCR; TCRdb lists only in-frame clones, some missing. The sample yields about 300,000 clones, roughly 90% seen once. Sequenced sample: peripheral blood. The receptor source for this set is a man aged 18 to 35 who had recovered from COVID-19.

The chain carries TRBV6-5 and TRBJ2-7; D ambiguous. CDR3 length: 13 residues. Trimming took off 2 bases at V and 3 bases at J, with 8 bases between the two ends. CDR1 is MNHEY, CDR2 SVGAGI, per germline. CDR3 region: CASSYHAGYEQYF. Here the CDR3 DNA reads TGTGCCAGCAGTTACCACGCAGGCTACGAGCAGTACTTC.

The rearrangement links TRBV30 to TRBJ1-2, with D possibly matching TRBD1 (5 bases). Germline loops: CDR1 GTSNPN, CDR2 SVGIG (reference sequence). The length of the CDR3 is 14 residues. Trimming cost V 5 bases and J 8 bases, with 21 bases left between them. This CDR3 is CAWGPDSGGRGYTF. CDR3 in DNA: TGTGCCTGGGGACCTGACTCGGGGGGACGGGGCTACACCTTC.

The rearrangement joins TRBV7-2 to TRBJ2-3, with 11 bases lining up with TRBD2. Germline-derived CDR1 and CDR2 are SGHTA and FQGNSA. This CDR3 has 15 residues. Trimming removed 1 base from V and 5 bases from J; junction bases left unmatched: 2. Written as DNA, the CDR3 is TGTGCCAGCAGCTTAGGGCTAGCGGGAGGAGATACGCAGTATTTT. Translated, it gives CASSLGLAGGDTQYF.

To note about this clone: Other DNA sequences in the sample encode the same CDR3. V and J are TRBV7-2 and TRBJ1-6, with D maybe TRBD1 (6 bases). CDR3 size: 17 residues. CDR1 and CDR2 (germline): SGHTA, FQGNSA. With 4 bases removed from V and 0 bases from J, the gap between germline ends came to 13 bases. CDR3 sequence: CASSSPGQSSYNSPLHF. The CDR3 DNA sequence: TGTGCCAGCAGCTCACCGGGACAAAGCTCCTATAATTCACCCCTCCACTTT.

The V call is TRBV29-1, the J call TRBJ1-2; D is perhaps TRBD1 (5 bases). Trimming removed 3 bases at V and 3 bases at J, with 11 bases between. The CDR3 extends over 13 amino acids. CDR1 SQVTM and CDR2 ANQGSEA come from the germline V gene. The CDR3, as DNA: TGCAGCGTTGATCCCGGGGGTTACTATGGCTACACCTTC. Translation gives CSVDPGGYYGYTF.

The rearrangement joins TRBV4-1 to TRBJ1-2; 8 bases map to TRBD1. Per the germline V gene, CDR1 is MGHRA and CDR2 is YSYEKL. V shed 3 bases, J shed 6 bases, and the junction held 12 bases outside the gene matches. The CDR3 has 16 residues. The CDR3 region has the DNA TGCGCCAGCAGCCATCTCATACCCCCGGGACAGGATGGCTACACCTTC. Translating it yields CASSHLIPPGQDGYTF.

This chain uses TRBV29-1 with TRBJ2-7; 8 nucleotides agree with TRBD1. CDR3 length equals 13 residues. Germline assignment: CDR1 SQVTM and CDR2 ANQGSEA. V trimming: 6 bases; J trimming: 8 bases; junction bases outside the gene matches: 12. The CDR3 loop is CSVAGTGLRQQYF. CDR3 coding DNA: TGCAGCGTGGCCGGGACAGGACTCCGGCAGCAGTACTTC.

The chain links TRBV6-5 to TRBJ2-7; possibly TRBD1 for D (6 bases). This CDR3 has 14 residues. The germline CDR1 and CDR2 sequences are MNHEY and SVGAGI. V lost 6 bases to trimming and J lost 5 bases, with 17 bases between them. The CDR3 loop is CASRADRLFNEQYF. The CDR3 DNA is TGTGCCAGCAGAGCCGACAGGTTATTCAACGAGCAGTACTTC.

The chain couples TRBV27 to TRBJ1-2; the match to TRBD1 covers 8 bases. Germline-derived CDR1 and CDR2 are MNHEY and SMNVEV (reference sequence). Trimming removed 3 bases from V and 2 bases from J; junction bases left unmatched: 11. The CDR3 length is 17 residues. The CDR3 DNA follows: TGTGCCAGCAGTTTTCTGTCAGGGGGCCACCCAAACTATGGCTACACCTTC. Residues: CASSFLSGGHPNYGYTF.

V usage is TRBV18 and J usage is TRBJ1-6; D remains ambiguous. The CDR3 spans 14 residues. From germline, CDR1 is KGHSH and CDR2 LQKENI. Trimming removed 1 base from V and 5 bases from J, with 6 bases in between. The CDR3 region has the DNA TGTGCCAGCTCACCACGGAGGGATAATTCACCCCTCCACTTT. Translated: CASSPRRDNSPLHF.

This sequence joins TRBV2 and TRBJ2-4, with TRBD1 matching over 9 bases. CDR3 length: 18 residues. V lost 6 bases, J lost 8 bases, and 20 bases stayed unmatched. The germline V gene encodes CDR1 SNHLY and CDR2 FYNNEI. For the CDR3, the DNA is TGTGCCAGCAGGACTCCACGACTTGGACAGGGGTTAGGAGACATTCAGTACTTC. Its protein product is CASRTPRLGQGLGDIQYF.

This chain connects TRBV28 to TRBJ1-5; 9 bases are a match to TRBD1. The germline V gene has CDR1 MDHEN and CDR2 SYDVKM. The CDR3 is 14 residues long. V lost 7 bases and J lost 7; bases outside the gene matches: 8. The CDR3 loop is CASIVGQGGQPQHF. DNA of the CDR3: TGTGCCAGCATTGTGGGACAGGGCGGCCAGCCCCAGCATTTT.

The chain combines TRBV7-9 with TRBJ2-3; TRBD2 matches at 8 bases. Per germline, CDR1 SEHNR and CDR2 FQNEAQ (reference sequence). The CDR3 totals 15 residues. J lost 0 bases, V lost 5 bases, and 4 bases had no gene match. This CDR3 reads CASSPRGGSTDTQYF. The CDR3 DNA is TGTGCCAGCAGCCCCCGGGGGGGAAGCACAGATACGCAGTATTTT.

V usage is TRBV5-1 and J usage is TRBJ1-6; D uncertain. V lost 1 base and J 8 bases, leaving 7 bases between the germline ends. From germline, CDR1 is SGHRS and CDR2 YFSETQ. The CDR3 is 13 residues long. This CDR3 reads CASSLLQDSPLHF. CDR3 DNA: TGCGCCAGCAGCTTGTTGCAGGATTCACCCCTCCACTTT.

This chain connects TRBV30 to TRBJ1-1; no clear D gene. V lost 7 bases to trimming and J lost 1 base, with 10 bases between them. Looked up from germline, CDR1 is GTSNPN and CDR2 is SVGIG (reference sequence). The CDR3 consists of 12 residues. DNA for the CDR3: TGTGCCTTTGACCGGGGGAACACTGAAGCTTTCTTT. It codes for CAFDRGNTEAFF.

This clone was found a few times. CDR3 loop: CATGDGETQYF. The CDR3 DNA sequence: TGTGCCACCGGAGACGGAGAGACCCAGTACTTC. V is TRBV24-1 and J is TRBJ2-5; D gene unclear. Trimming left V 9 bases short and J 4 bases short, with 8 bases between. This CDR3 spans 11 amino acids. Germline assignment: CDR1 KGHDR and CDR2 SFDVKD.

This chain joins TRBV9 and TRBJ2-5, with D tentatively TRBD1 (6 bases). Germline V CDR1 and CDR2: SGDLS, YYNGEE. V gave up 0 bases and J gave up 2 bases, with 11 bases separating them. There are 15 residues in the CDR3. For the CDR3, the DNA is TGTGCCAGCAGCGTAGCAGGACAGACGCAAGAGACCCAGTACTTC. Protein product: CASSVAGQTQETQYF.

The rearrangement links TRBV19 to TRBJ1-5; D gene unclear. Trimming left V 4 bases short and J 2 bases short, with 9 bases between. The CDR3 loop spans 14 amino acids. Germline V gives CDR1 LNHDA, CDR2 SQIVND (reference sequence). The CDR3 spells CASSTMGGNQPQHF. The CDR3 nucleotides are TGTGCCAGTAGTACGATGGGCGGCAATCAGCCCCAGCATTTT. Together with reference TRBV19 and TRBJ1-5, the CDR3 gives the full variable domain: DGGITQSPKYLFRKEGQNVTLSCEQNLNHDAMYWYRQDPGQGLRLIYYSQIVNDFQKGDIAEGYSVSREKKESFPLTVTSAQKNPTAFYLCASSTMGGNQPQHFGDGTRLSIL.

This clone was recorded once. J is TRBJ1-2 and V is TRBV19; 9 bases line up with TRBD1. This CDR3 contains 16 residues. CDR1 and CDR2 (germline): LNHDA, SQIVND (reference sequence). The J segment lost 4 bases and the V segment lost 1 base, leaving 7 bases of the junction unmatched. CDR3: CASSIGGGTGSYGYTF. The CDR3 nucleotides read TGTGCCAGTAGTATAGGAGGGGGGACAGGGAGCTATGGCTACACCTTC.

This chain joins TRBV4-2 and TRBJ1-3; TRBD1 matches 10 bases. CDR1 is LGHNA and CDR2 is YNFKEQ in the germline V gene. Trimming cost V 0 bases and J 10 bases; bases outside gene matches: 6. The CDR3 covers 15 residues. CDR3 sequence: CASSQDRTGGDTIYF. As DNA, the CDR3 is TGTGCCAGCAGCCAAGATCGGACAGGGGGAGATACCATATATTTT.

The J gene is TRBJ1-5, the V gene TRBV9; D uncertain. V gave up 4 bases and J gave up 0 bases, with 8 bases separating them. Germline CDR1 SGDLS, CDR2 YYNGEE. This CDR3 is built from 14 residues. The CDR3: CASSRDYSNQPQHF. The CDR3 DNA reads TGTGCCAGCAGCAGAGATTATAGCAATCAGCCCCAGCATTTT.